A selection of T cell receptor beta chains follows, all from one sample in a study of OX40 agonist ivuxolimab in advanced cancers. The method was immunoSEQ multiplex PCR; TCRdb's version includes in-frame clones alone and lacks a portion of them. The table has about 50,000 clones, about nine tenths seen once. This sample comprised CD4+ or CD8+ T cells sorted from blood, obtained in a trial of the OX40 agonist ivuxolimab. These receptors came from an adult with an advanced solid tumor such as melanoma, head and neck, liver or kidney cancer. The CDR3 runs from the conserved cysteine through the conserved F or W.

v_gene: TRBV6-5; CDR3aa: CASSYSPQGVNEKLFF
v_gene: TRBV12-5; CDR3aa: CASGPGWSTQYF
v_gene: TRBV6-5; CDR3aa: CASSQRGGTNEQFF
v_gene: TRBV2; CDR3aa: CARKTEFEAFF
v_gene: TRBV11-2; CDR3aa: CASSLVLAGDNEQFF
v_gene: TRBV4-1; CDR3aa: CASSQTLAGEYNEQFF
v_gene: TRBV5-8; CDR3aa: CASSLSTDTQYF
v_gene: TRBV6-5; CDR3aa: CASSMGQGYNQPQHF
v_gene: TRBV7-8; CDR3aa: CASSLGTGEAFF
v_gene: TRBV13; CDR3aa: CASSPPDTDHYEQYF
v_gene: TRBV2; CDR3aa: CASSEKPESNQPQHF
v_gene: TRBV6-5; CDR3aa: CASKEAGGPYEQFF
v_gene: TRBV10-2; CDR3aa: CASSEGSEQFF
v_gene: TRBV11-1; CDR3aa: CASSSPEGTGTDTQYF
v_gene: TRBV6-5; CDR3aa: CASRQGATNEKLFF
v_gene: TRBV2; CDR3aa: CASSQGVQPQHF
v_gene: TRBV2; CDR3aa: CASSEGITYNSPLHF
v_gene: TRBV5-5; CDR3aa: CASSPDRYQETQYF
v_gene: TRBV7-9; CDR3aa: CASSMTGSWLDGYTF
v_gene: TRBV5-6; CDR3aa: CASILEGEETQYF
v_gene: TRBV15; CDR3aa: CATSREGRGSEKLFF
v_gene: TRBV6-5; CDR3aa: CASSYSGVAGANEQFF
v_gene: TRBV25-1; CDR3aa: CASSELYEQFF
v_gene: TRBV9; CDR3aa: CASSVGTALAKNIQYF
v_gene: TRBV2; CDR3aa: CASSEGQGGSPGELFF
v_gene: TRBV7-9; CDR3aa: CASSFWGGFYSPLHF
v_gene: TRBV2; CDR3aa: CASSGDREDGEQFF
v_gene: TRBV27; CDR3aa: CASSLNGELFF
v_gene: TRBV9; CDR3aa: CASSAGHILHF
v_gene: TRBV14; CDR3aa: CASSQDSGRASGNTIYF
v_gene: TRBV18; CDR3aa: CASSPGGDTEAFF
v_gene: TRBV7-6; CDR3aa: CASSPLAGRPYEQYF
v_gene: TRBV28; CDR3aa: CASSTDRPSF
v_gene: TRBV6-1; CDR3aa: CASIRQGVIDGYTF
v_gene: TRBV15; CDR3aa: CATSRGEYGYTF
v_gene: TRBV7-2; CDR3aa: CASSFNPVRRNTEAFF
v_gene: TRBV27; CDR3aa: CASSNPGGDASNEQFF
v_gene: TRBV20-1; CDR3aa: CSAPREKLFF
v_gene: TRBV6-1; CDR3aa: CASSDGTGGVYEQYF
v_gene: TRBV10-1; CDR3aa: CASGGGAGELFF
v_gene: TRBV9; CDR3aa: CASSVETGRATGELFF
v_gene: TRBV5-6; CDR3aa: CASSSTGTFEAFF
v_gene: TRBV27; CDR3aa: CASSLAIYTGELFF
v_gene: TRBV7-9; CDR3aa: CASSSRGRFNEQYF
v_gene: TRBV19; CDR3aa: CASSIAEGTGGYEQYF
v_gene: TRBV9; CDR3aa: CASSYSQGIRTGELFF
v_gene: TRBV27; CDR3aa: CASSLLGWVAPNGDTQYF
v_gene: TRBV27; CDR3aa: CASSPTDLKGNEQFF
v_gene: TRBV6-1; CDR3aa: CASSQDRGQTDTQYF